This paragraph covers one T cell receptor (beta chain) sequence. The J segment lost 0 bases and the V segment lost 4 bases, leaving 4 bases of the junction unmatched. The CDR3 runs 15 residues. In germline, CDR1 is SGHRS, CDR2 YFSETQ. The sample is drawn from a study of graft-versus-host responses after intestinal transplantation. Study details: The recipients all started with anti-thymocyte globulin induction and then took tacrolimus and steroids for three to four years.

General study points: The authors found GvH clones in recipient marrow, some appearing first in ileum or blood. Some patients had graft-donor T cell macrochimerism. In their allografts, the ratios of graft-versus-host to host-versus-graft T cell clones were high. With peak circulating GvH clone levels came an association with early post-transplant HvG declines.

Assay used: immunoSEQ multiplex PCR; TCRdb lists only in-frame clones, some missing. In the table there are thousands of clones, 30% to 35% of which are singletons. V and J are TRBV5-1 and TRBJ2-1; 7 bases agree with TRBD2. The sequence came from a human patient who received an intestinal transplant. The specimen was alloreactive CD4+ T cells from a mixed lymphocyte reaction culture, collected before intestinal transplant. The sample's subset: CFSE-low proliferating T cells sorted from approximately 6-day pre-transplant mixed lymphocyte reaction (GvH or HvG direction). The CDR3 sequence is CASSLERGSYNEQFF. The CDR3 DNA reads TGCGCCAGCAGCCTGGAGCGGGGCTCCTACAATGAGCAGTTCTTC.